This T cell receptor (beta chain) was sequenced in a study of T cell responses to AZD1222 COVID-19 vaccine. In the study overall: Both about-4-week and about-12-week second-dose recipients were combined.

The table came from immunoSEQ multiplex PCR; TCRdb's copy has only in-frame clones and leaves some out. The sample has 160,000 or so clones, around 90% seen once. The table lists this clone with a count of one. The CDR3 covers 11 residues. Per the germline V gene, CDR1 is SGHTA and CDR2 is FQGNSA. Trimming removed 8 bases from V and 2 bases from J, with 7 bases in between. This sequence joins TRBV7-2 and TRBJ2-7; D uncertain. The source of this sequence is an adult in good health. The sequencing here drew on peripheral blood, taken on day 0 of AZD1222 vaccination. In DNA, the CDR3 is TGTGCCAGCGCTGGAACCTACGAGCAGTACTTC. Protein: CASAGTYEQYF.